The present T cell receptor beta chain was sequenced within a study of cytomegalovirus exposure and HLA in healthy donors. Study-wide results and caveats: The CMV antigen specificity of three CMV-associated chains was confirmed through in vitro analysis.

13 Jbeta primers and 60 Vbeta primers were used for the PCR. The assay was immunoSEQ multiplex PCR, and TCRdb's table has in-frame clones only and misses some. The sample has some 100,000 clones; about 75% are singletons. CDR3 length equals 14 residues. The V gene's germline CDR1 is SEHNR and CDR2 FQNEAQ (reference sequence). The V end was cut by 8 bases, the J end by 4 bases, with 14 bases between. On this clone: The antigen is not known.

This receptor was taken from a woman younger than 30 in good health and CMV-seropositive. The material sequenced was PBMCs. V and J are TRBV7-9 and TRBJ2-2; a possible D gene is TRBD2 (6 bases). DNA of the CDR3: TGTGCCAGCGGGAGGCCCGGAGCCACCGGGGAGCTGTTTTTT. As protein: CASGRPGATGELFF.